Reported below is one T cell receptor beta chain. Its matching antigen is unknown. It was with 60 Vbeta and 13 Jbeta primers that the PCR ran. In the original analysis: Later, an analysis found about 80 million unique TCR beta chains, and about 10 million of these were shared. Assay: immunoSEQ multiplex PCR; the TCRdb copy retains only in-frame clones and omits some. The V and J calls and clone size come from that table; D and trimming were worked out from the DNA. The sample lists approximately 140,000 clones, roughly 77% occurring once. Healthy bone marrow donors supplied every sample. CDR3 size: 14 residues. The germline V and J ends were trimmed by 4 bases and 4 bases, with 13 bases remaining between them. Germline CDR1 and CDR2: SGHDN and FVKESK. This entry is derived from a study of cytomegalovirus exposure and HLA in healthy donors. Study-wide findings and caveats: The CMV antigen specificity of a few CMV-associated chains was confirmed through in vitro analysis. Analyses of presence and absence presupposed an approximately uniform sequencing depth across donors.

Sequencing was done on a sample of PBMCs. The chain employs TRBV14 and TRBJ1-1, with D perhaps matching TRBD1 (5 bases). The sequence derives from a human donor in good health. In DNA, the CDR3 is TGTGCCAGCAGCCTACGGGGGGTGAGCACTGAAGCTTTCTTT. Its translation is CASSLRGVSTEAFF.